Presented here are 16 T cell receptor beta chains from one specimen sequenced in a study of graft-versus-host responses after intestinal transplantation. Lymphocytes from graft epithelium and lamina propria were isolated. This table comes from immunoSEQ multiplex PCR, and its TCRdb copy is limited to in-frame clones, with some not included. The sample contains about 15,000 clones, less than 85% of which appear only once. The specimen was ileum tissue, collected approximately 110 days after intestinal transplant. These receptors all stem from a human patient who received an intestinal transplant, so some T cells may come from the graft donor.

The V gene is TRBV28, the J gene TRBJ2-1; tentative D call: TRBD2 (6 bases). There are 14 residues in the CDR3. The germline V gene encodes CDR1 MDHEN and CDR2 SYDVKM. V dropped 1 base and J dropped 6 bases, with 10 bases sitting between them. The CDR3 bases are TGTGCCAGCAGTTTATTCGGGAGAGGCAATGAGCAGTTCTTC. This translates into CASSLFGRGNEQFF.

This clone qualifies as large. The chain has TRBV18 and TRBJ2-2; D not resolved. From germline, CDR1 is KGHSH and CDR2 LQKENI. This CDR3 spans 14 amino acids. Trimming left V 2 bases short and J 2 bases short, with 6 bases between. The CDR3 bases are TGTGCCAGCTCACCAGTCACAAACACCGGGGAGCTGTTTTTT. Translation: CASSPVTNTGELFF.

This clone was seen only once. The chain is built from TRBV4-1 and TRBJ1-2; D unclear. This CDR3 region has 14 residues. The germline V gene has CDR1 MGHRA and CDR2 YSYEKL. V gave up 5 bases and J gave up 2 bases, with 12 bases separating them. CDR3 bases: TGCGCCAGCAGCGGAGGGCCTAAGAACTATGGCTACACCTTC. This translates into CASSGGPKNYGYTF.

The chain employs TRBV5-4 and TRBJ2-7; D is unresolved. V was trimmed by 2 bases and J by 2 bases, leaving 8 bases between them. The CDR3 covers 13 residues. Per the germline V gene, CDR1 is SGHNT and CDR2 is YYREEE (reference sequence). The CDR3 reads CASSFSVPYEQYF. The CDR3 nucleotides are TGTGCCAGCAGCTTTTCTGTCCCCTACGAGCAGTACTTC.

The gene calls are TRBV5-6 and TRBJ2-3; 9 positions match TRBD1. Germline-derived CDR1 and CDR2 are SGHDT and YYEEEE. The CDR3 contains 16 residues. V shed 0 bases, J shed 2 bases, and the junction held 4 bases outside the gene matches. The DNA for the CDR3 is TGTGCCAGCAGCTTGGAGGGACAGGGAATCACAGATACGCAGTATTTT. Encoded protein: CASSLEGQGITDTQYF.

The genes are TRBV30 and TRBJ1-2, with D possibly TRBD1 on 6 matching bases. There are 14 residues in the CDR3. The V gene lost 0 bases and the J gene lost 1 base, with 9 bases spanning the gap. Per the germline V gene, CDR1 is GTSNPN and CDR2 is SVGIG (reference sequence). The chain's CDR3 is CAWSVGGYNYGYTF. CDR3 bases: TGTGCCTGGAGTGTTGGGGGCTATAACTATGGCTACACCTTC. The whole variable domain, remainder taken from reference TRBV30 and TRBJ1-2, is SQTIHQWPATLVQPVGSPLSLECTVEGTSNPNLYWYRQAAGRGLQLLFYSVGIGQISSEVPQNLSASRPQDRQFILSSKKLLLSDSGFYLCAWSVGGYNYGYTFGSGTRLTVV.

Only a few counts were recorded for this clone. The chain combines TRBV5-1 with TRBJ2-7; 15 nucleotides line up with TRBD2. The V segment lost 4 bases and the J segment 1 base; nucleotides outside the gene matches: 3. The CDR3 runs 16 residues. The germline V gene has CDR1 SGHRS and CDR2 YFSETQ. The CDR3 nucleotides are TGCGCCAGCAGCCCCGGGACTAGCGGGAGGTCCTACGAGCAGTACTTC. Translating it yields CASSPGTSGRSYEQYF. Variable domain in full (rest from reference TRBV5-1 and TRBJ2-7): KAGVTQTPRYLIKTRGQQVTLSCSPISGHRSVSWYQQTPGQGLQFLFEYFSETQRNKGNFPGRFSGRQFSNSRSEMNVSTLELGDSALYLCASSPGTSGRSYEQYFGPGTRLTVT.

The chain is built from TRBV9 and TRBJ2-7; D gene unclear. Deletions cut 4 bases from V and 1 base from J, with 9 bases between. In germline, CDR1 is SGDLS, CDR2 YYNGEE. This CDR3 is built from 13 residues. The CDR3 reads CASSRDISYEQYF. CDR3 sequence (DNA): TGTGCCAGCAGCCGCGATATTTCCTACGAGCAGTACTTC.

The rearrangement links TRBV27 to TRBJ2-5; D is undetermined. The ends were cut back, 6 bases at V and 0 bases at J, with 5 bases in the middle. This CDR3 has 12 residues. CDR1 is MNHEY, CDR2 SMNVEV, per germline (reference sequence). Here the CDR3 reads CASSPYQETQYF. CDR3 coding DNA: TGTGCCAGCAGCCCGTACCAAGAGACCCAGTACTTC.

The chain joins TRBV28 to TRBJ1-2; no definite D call. Between the trimmed V and J ends, which lost 6 bases and 5 bases, there was a span of 7 bases. Germline CDR1 MDHEN, CDR2 SYDVKM. This CDR3 spans 11 amino acids. The CDR3 here is CASRMAYGYTF. The CDR3 DNA reads as TGTGCCAGCAGAATGGCGTATGGCTACACCTTC.

The chain carries TRBV5-6 and TRBJ2-6; D is ambiguous. CDR1 and CDR2 from the germline V gene are SGHDT and YYEEEE. The CDR3 extends over 13 amino acids. The V end was cut by 4 bases, the J end by 1 base, with 3 bases between. This chain's CDR3 is CASSVSGANVLTF. CDR3 in DNA: TGTGCCAGCAGCGTTTCTGGGGCCAACGTCCTGACTTTC.

The chain links TRBV6-1 to TRBJ2-1; TRBD1 matches at 8 bases. Trimming at V came to 3 bases and at J to 5 bases, leaving 15 bases not matched to a gene. This CDR3 comprises 18 residues. Germline CDR1 and CDR2: MNHNS and SASEGT. The CDR3 nucleotides read TGTGCCAGCAGTGACCTCCGACAGGGGAGATATGGGCACAATGAGCAGTTCTTC. Protein: CASSDLRQGRYGHNEQFF.

In its sample, this clone was seen once. V gene TRBV5-1 combines with J gene TRBJ1-3, with TRBD1 matching over 9 bases. The CDR3 has 14 amino acids. Trimming cost V 4 bases and J 4 bases; bases outside gene matches: 3. The V gene's germline CDR1 is SGHRS and CDR2 YFSETQ. CDR3 protein: CASSQTGGGNTIYF. CDR3 nucleotide sequence: TGCGCCAGCAGCCAAACAGGGGGCGGAAACACCATATATTTT.

The V and J genes are TRBV5-1 and TRBJ2-1; the match to TRBD2 covers 13 bases. V lost 8 bases to trimming and J lost 0 bases; unmatched junction nucleotides: 8. The CDR3 is made up of 17 amino acids. Per germline, CDR1 SGHRS and CDR2 YFSETQ. CDR3: CASPGLAGSSSYNEQFF. The CDR3 coding sequence is TGCGCCAGTCCGGGACTAGCGGGATCAAGCTCCTACAATGAGCAGTTCTTC.

The V and J genes are TRBV5-8 and TRBJ2-2; TRBD2 aligns across 7 bases. The CDR3 totals 13 residues. CDR1 is SGHTS and CDR2 is YDEGEE in the germline V gene. V was clipped by 1 base and J by 7 bases; unmatched bases: 1. The CDR3 region has the DNA TGTGCCAGCAGCTTGCGGGGGGACGGGGAGCTGTTTTTT. Protein product: CASSLRGDGELFF.

This clone was picked up a small number of times. The chain carries TRBV9 and TRBJ2-7, with 11 nucleotides matching TRBD1. In germline, CDR1 is SGDLS, CDR2 YYNGEE. This CDR3 spans 14 amino acids. The V gene end was trimmed by 4 bases and the J gene end by 2 bases; junction bases not matched to a gene: 2. The CDR3 loop reads CASSPGQGAYEQYF. The CDR3 coding sequence is TGTGCCAGCAGCCCGGGACAGGGGGCCTACGAGCAGTACTTC.